This section outlines one T cell receptor beta chain sequence together with its context. These data originate in a study of blood T cell repertoires in COVID-19. In the study overall: COVID-19 samples, acute and convalescent, were from the United States, Italy and Spain. The analysed material was cDNA or gDNA that came from T cells, B-cell-depleted T cells, or PBMCs.

While infection was still active, Seattle patients were enrolled and then followed longitudinally. Sequencing was performed with immunoSEQ multiplex PCR; in TCRdb, only in-frame clones are kept and a portion is missing. This sample carries a few hundred thousand clones, roughly 84% of them seen once, and the ten largest clones take 15% to 18%. This TCR was recovered from a person between 70 and 80 years old with COVID-19, enrolled during active disease. The source material was peripheral blood.

For the CDR3, the DNA is TGTGCCAGCAGTTATCAGGGGGAGCTGTTTTTT. It yields the protein CASSYQGELFF. The chain is built from TRBV6-2 or TRBV6-3 and TRBJ2-2; the D is unclear. Trimming removed 3 bases at V and 8 bases at J, with 4 bases between. Germline values: CDR1 MNHEY, CDR2 SVGEGT. This CDR3 region has 11 residues.